Shown below are 26 T cell receptor beta chains from a single sample sequenced in a study of blood T cell repertoires in COVID-19. TCRdb's table, derived via immunoSEQ multiplex PCR, lists solely in-frame clones and lacks some. The data contain about 300,000 clones, approximately 90% of them singletons. The sample was PBMCs or T cells enriched from blood (not recorded which). The receptor source for this set is a man aged 25-40 years who had recovered from COVID-19.

V gene TRBV30 combines with J gene TRBJ2-7, with D perhaps TRBD1 (5 bases). The ends were cut back, 2 bases at V and 4 bases at J, with 6 bases in the middle. The CDR3 is 11 amino acids. CDR1 GTSNPN and CDR2 SVGIG come from the germline V gene (reference sequence). The DNA of the CDR3 is TGTGCCTGGAGTAACAGGTACGAGCAGTACTTC. Amino acids: CAWSNRYEQYF.

CDR3 residues: CASSFLAGGSTLDTQYF. CDR3 sequence (DNA): TGCGCCAGCAGTTTTCTAGCGGGAGGGTCCACTTTAGATACGCAGTATTTT. V gene TRBV5-1 combines with J gene TRBJ2-3; 12 bases fit TRBD2. The CDR3 is 17 amino acids. With V trimmed by 5 bases and J by 5 bases, 12 bases remained unmatched. In germline, CDR1 is SGHRS, CDR2 YFSETQ.

The sample holds a few counts of this clone. The chain has TRBV2 and TRBJ1-4; D is possibly TRBD1 (6 bases). CDR3 length equals 13 residues. The germline V gene has CDR1 SNHLY and CDR2 FYNNEI. The V and J ends lost 1 base and 9 bases respectively, with 9 bases between them. CDR3 sequence (DNA): TGTGCCAGCAGTGAAGACAGGGAGAAAAAACTGTTTTTT. It yields the protein CASSEDREKKLFF. Together with reference TRBV2 and TRBJ1-4, the CDR3 gives the full variable domain: EPEVTQTPSHQVTQMGQEVILRCVPISNHLYFYWYRQILGQKVEFLVSFYNNEISEKSEIFDDQFSVERPDGSNFTLKIRSTKLEDSAMYFCASSEDREKKLFFGSGTQLSVL.

CDR3 coding DNA: TGCGCCAGCAGCCCTAAGAGCGGAGCCCCCTACGAGCAGTACTTC. Translating gives CASSPKSGAPYEQYF. The chain employs TRBV4-1 and TRBJ2-7, with D maybe TRBD2 (5 bases). Germline CDR1 is MGHRA and CDR2 is YSYEKL. V was clipped by 4 bases and J by 2 bases, with 15 bases between them. The CDR3 is 15 residues long.

The gene calls are TRBV5-8 and TRBJ1-1; 9 bases fit TRBD1. Germline V gene data show CDR1 as SGHTS and CDR2 as YDEGEE. V dropped 5 bases and J dropped 0; count of bases not matched to a gene: 11. The length of the CDR3 is 17 residues. The CDR3, as DNA: TGTGCCAGCAGTGCCGGGACAGGGATTCGTATGAACACTGAAGCTTTCTTT. This sequence encodes CASSAGTGIRMNTEAFF.

The genes are TRBV4-1 and TRBJ2-7; TRBD2 is a possible D gene (5 bases). Trimming cost V 4 bases and J 4 bases, with 5 bases left between them. CDR3 length equals 11 residues. Germline V gives CDR1 MGHRA, CDR2 YSYEKL. The CDR3 DNA sequence: TGCGCCAGCAGCCGAGGGTACGAGCAGTACTTC. The encoded protein is CASSRGYEQYF.

Points on this clone: Other DNA variants within this sample encode the same CDR3. The rearrangement joins TRBV9 to TRBJ2-5, with TRBD2 as a possible D gene (5 bases). V dropped 3 bases and J dropped 2 bases, with 8 bases sitting between them. This CDR3 is 13 amino acids long. Germline CDR1 reads SGDLS; CDR2 reads YYNGEE. CDR3 in DNA: TGTGCCAGCAGCGGTGGAGGACAAGAGACCCAGTACTTC. It is translated as CASSGGGQETQYF.

The genes are TRBV6-5 and TRBJ2-1; 11 nucleotides match TRBD2. Trimming at V came to 3 bases and at J to 8 bases, leaving 3 bases not matched to a gene. The CDR3 runs 14 residues. Germline-derived CDR1 and CDR2 are MNHEY and SVGAGI. The CDR3, as DNA: TGTGCCAGCAGTTATAGCGGGGGGGCCGATGAGCAGTTCTTC. Its translation: CASSYSGGADEQFF.

The V and J genes are TRBV7-9 and TRBJ2-2; TRBD1 aligns across 9 bases. The CDR3 has 17 amino acids. Germline V CDR1 and CDR2: SEHNR, FQNEAQ (reference sequence). V was pared by 5 bases and J by 2 bases, with 9 bases of the junction left unmatched. CDR3 residues: CASSGPGQGRNTGELFF. The DNA for the CDR3 is TGTGCCAGCAGCGGCCCGGGACAGGGCCGTAACACCGGGGAGCTGTTTTTT.

The rearrangement links TRBV27 to TRBJ2-6; unclear D gene. Trimming stripped 5 bases from V and 4 bases from J, with 6 bases between. The CDR3 has 13 amino acids. Per the germline V gene, CDR1 is MNHEY and CDR2 is SMNVEV (reference sequence). CDR3 DNA sequence: TGTGCCAGCAGTCCCCAGGGGGCCAACGTCCTGACTTTC. Residues: CASSPQGANVLTF.

This chain links TRBV13 with TRBJ2-7; D possibly corresponds to TRBD1 (6 bases). CDR1 and CDR2 (germline): PRHDT, FYEKMQ (reference sequence). This CDR3 has 14 amino acids. Trimming stripped 5 bases from V and 1 base from J, with 12 bases between. The CDR3 region is CASSGIGGSYEQYF. The CDR3 region has the DNA TGTGCCAGCAGCGGCATAGGGGGTTCCTACGAGCAGTACTTC.

CDR3 sequence reads: CASSESGNTIYF. DNA for the CDR3: TGTGCCAGCAGTGAATCAGGAAACACCATATATTTT. The V and J genes are TRBV2 and TRBJ1-3; no reliable D call. Germline values: CDR1 SNHLY, CDR2 FYNNEI. The V end lost 2 bases, the J end lost 4 bases, and 3 bases lay between the germline ends. The length of the CDR3 is 12 residues.

There are a few counts of this clone. The chain carries TRBV6-1 and TRBJ2-3, with no clear D. V dropped 4 bases and J dropped 7 bases, with 9 bases sitting between them. CDR1 is MNHNS and CDR2 is SASEGT in the germline V gene. The CDR3 sequence is 12 residues long. The CDR3 nucleotides read TGTGCCAGCAGTGCCGCTAAGAATACGCAGTATTTT. Translation: CASSAAKNTQYF.

This chain joins TRBV24-1 and TRBJ1-2, with 8 bases lining up with TRBD1. CDR3 length equals 14 residues. The V segment lost 4 bases and the J segment 8 bases; nucleotides outside the gene matches: 8. CDR1 KGHDR and CDR2 SFDVKD come from the germline V gene. The CDR3: CATSEHGQGSGYTF. In nucleotides, the CDR3 is TGTGCCACCAGTGAACATGGACAGGGAAGCGGCTACACCTTC.

This rearrangement joins TRBV29-1 to TRBJ1-1; 9 nucleotides align to TRBD1. CDR3 length: 14 amino acids. The V gene end was trimmed by 5 bases and the J gene end by 3 bases; junction bases not matched to a gene: 7. Germline CDR1 is SQVTM and CDR2 is ANQGSEA. CDR3 in amino acids: CSVRYRGPDTEAFF. DNA of the CDR3: TGCAGCGTTCGATACAGGGGGCCGGACACTGAAGCTTTCTTT.

This rearrangement joins TRBV27 to TRBJ2-7, with 7 bases lining up with TRBD2. The germline V gene has CDR1 MNHEY and CDR2 SMNVEV (reference sequence). The CDR3 is made up of 14 amino acids. Trimming took 4 bases from V and 4 from J; bases not matched to a gene: 7. The CDR3 loop is CASSWGGGRYEQYF. The CDR3 region has the DNA TGTGCCAGCAGTTGGGGGGGAGGGCGGTACGAGCAGTACTTC.

The chain combines TRBV28 with TRBJ2-3, with D possibly matching TRBD1 (5 bases). Germline V gene lookup returns CDR1 MDHEN and CDR2 SYDVKM. The length of the CDR3 is 16 residues. Trimming removed 7 bases from V and 10 bases from J, with 27 bases in between. The CDR3 nucleotides are TGTGCCAGCAAAAGTACCCTGACTGCTAAGGGGAAGCCGCAGTATTTT. Translated: CASKSTLTAKGKPQYF.

This clone was seen more than once but under ten times. The chain links TRBV2 to TRBJ1-2, with D tentatively TRBD1 (5 bases). Per the germline V gene, CDR1 is SNHLY and CDR2 is FYNNEI. The CDR3 runs to 13 residues. Between the trimmed V and J ends, which lost 9 bases and 0 bases, there was a span of 11 bases. The DNA for the CDR3 is TGTGCCAGTAGACAGAGAGCTAACTATGGCTACACCTTC. Residues: CASRQRANYGYTF.

This chain joins TRBV18 and TRBJ2-5; D gene uncertain. CDR3 length: 15 residues. CDR1 and CDR2 from the germline V gene are KGHSH and LQKENI. The V gene lost 2 bases and the J gene lost 4 bases, with 14 bases spanning the gap. The CDR3 DNA sequence: TGTGCCAGCTCACCAACTGCCGGCGGAAGAGAGACCCAGTACTTC. Its protein product is CASSPTAGGRETQYF. The entire variable domain, with the rest obtained from reference TRBV18 and TRBJ2-5, is as follows: NAGVMQNPRHLVRRRGQEARLRCSPMKGHSHVYWYRQLPEEGLKFMVYLQKENIIDESGMPKERFSAEFPKEGPSILRIQQVVRGDSAAYFCASSPTAGGRETQYFGPGTRLLVL.

The rearrangement joins TRBV5-1 to TRBJ2-7, with 8 bases that match TRBD2. The CDR3 sequence is 16 residues long. Unmatched junction bases numbered 9, after V lost 0 bases and J lost 4 bases. CDR1 and CDR2 (germline): SGHRS, YFSETQ. Here the CDR3 DNA reads TGCGCCAGCAGCTTGGCCGCCCGGGAGGGAAGGTACGAGCAGTACTTC. Encoded protein: CASSLAAREGRYEQYF.

The CDR3 region has the DNA TGCGCCAGCAGTTTAGCGGGAGGGTACACAGATACGCAGTATTTT. Translated, it gives CASSLAGGYTDTQYF. This sequence joins TRBV4-1 and TRBJ2-3, with 11 nucleotides matching TRBD2. The CDR3 consists of 15 residues. The germline CDR1 and CDR2 sequences are MGHRA and YSYEKL. V was clipped by 6 bases and J by 2 bases; unmatched bases: 4.

The chain links TRBV5-1 to TRBJ1-1; tentatively, D is TRBD1 (6 bases). Germline assignment: CDR1 SGHRS and CDR2 YFSETQ. The germline V and J ends were trimmed by 1 base and 6 bases, with 13 bases remaining between them. There are 14 residues in the CDR3. The CDR3 nucleotides are TGCGCCAGCAGCTTGCAAGGGGGGGGCGCTGAAGCTTTCTTT. This encodes CASSLQGGGAEAFF.

DNA of the CDR3: TGTGCCAGCAGCGTAGACGTCCGGACTAGCGGGCGCAATGAGCAGTTCTTC. Its protein product is CASSVDVRTSGRNEQFF. The genes are TRBV9 and TRBJ2-1; 11 bases are a match to TRBD2. CDR1 is SGDLS and CDR2 is YYNGEE in the germline V gene. The CDR3 loop spans 17 amino acids. The V gene end was trimmed by 0 bases and the J gene end by 6 bases; junction bases not matched to a gene: 8.

This clone appeared a few times. V and J are TRBV28 and TRBJ1-1; 9 nucleotides line up with TRBD1. The CDR3 sequence is 15 residues long. Trimming took 4 bases from V and 5 from J; bases not matched to a gene: 8. Germline CDR1 and CDR2: MDHEN and SYDVKM. The CDR3: CASSSRGTGKTEAFF. In DNA form, the CDR3 reads TGTGCCAGCAGTTCTAGAGGGACAGGGAAGACTGAAGCTTTCTTT.

The CDR3 DNA reads as TGTGCCAGTAGTCCGTTGACTAGCGGGAGGCCCCTGAGCTCCTACGAGCAGTACTTC. The encoded protein is CASSPLTSGRPLSSYEQYF. The V and J genes are TRBV19 and TRBJ2-7; 13 nucleotides align to TRBD2. Germline CDR1 reads LNHDA; CDR2 reads SQIVND (reference sequence). The CDR3 is 19 residues long. V lost 5 bases and J lost 0; bases outside the gene matches: 13.

The chain employs TRBV5-1 and TRBJ1-3; D is unresolved. V lost 3 bases and J 7 bases, leaving 11 bases between the germline ends. The CDR3 contains 13 residues. CDR1 and CDR2 from the germline V gene are SGHRS and YFSETQ. CDR3 sequence reads: CASSSSHPNTIYF. In DNA, the CDR3 is TGCGCCAGCAGCTCATCACATCCCAACACCATATATTTT. The full variable domain, rest sourced from reference TRBV5-1 and TRBJ1-3, is KAGVTQTPRYLIKTRGQQVTLSCSPISGHRSVSWYQQTPGQGLQFLFEYFSETQRNKGNFPGRFSGRQFSNSRSEMNVSTLELGDSALYLCASSSSHPNTIYFGEGSWLTVV.